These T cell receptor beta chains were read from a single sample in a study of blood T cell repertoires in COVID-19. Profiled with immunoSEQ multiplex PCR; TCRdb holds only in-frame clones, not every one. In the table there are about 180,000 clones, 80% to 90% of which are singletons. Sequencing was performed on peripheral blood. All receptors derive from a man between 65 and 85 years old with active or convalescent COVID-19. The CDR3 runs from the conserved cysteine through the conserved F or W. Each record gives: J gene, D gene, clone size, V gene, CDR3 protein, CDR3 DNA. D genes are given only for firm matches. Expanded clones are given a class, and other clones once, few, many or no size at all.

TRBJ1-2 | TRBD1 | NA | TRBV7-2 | CASSYRGRVVNYGYTF | TGTGCCAGCAGTTACAGGGGAAGGGTGGTTAACTATGGCTACACCTTC
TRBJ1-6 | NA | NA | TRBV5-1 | CASSLAGQGYSPLHF | TGCGCCAGCAGCTTGGCGGGTCAGGGATACTCACCCCTCCACTTT
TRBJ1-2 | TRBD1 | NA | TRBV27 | CASSLMGFSGQGGSNYGYTF | TGTGCCAGCAGTTTAATGGGATTTTCGGGACAGGGGGGATCTAACTATGGCTACACCTTC
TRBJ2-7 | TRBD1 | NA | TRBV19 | CASSRGQGPYEQYF | TGTGCCAGTAGTAGGGGACAGGGCCCCTACGAGCAGTACTTC
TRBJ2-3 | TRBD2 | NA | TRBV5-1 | CASGRTSGRLGTDTQYF | TGCGCCAGCGGCAGGACTAGCGGGAGACTCGGCACAGATACGCAGTATTTT
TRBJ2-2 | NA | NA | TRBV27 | CASSLSPGVPGNPGELFF | TGTGCCAGCAGTTTATCGCCCGGGGTTCCGGGGAATCCCGGGGAGCTGTTTTTT
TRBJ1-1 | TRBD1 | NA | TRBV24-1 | CATSDLDRGFKDTEAFF | TGTGCCACCAGTGATTTGGACAGGGGATTCAAGGACACTGAAGCTTTCTTT
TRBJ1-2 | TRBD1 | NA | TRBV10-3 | CAIRGTGGRGYTF | TGTGCCATCAGGGGGACAGGGGGACGCGGCTACACCTTC
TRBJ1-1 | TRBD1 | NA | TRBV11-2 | CASSLLRQGEAFF | TGTGCCAGCAGCTTACTTAGACAGGGTGAAGCTTTCTTT
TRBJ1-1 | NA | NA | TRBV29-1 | CSVEEWTGLGMNTEAFF | TGCAGCGTTGAAGAATGGACTGGGCTCGGAATGAACACTGAAGCTTTCTTT
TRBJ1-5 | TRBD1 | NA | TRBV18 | CASSPDRVHQPQHF | TGTGCCAGCTCACCCGACAGGGTTCATCAGCCCCAGCATTTT
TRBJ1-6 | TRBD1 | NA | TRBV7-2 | CASSFPTGGAWNSPLHF | TGTGCCAGCAGTTTTCCTACAGGGGGGGCGTGGAATTCACCCCTCCACTTT
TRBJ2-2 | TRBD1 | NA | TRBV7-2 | CASGKQGPNTGELFF | TGTGCCAGCGGTAAACAGGGGCCGAACACCGGGGAGCTGTTTTTT
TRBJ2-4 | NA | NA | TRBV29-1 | CSATIARGAKNIQYF | TGCAGCGCTACGATAGCGAGAGGGGCCAAAAACATTCAGTACTTC
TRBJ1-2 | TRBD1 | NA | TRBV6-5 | CASSLTGNYGYTF | TGTGCCAGCAGTTTGACAGGGAACTATGGCTACACCTTC
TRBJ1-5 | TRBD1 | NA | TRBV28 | CASSTTGAIDSNQPQHF | TGTGCCAGCAGTACGACAGGGGCCATTGATAGCAATCAGCCCCAGCATTTT
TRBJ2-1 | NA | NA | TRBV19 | CASSRAGGNEQFF | TGTGCCAGTAGTCGGGCAGGGGGGAATGAGCAGTTCTTC
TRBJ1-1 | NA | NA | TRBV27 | CASNPTGGFNTEAFF | TGTGCCAGCAACCCTACCGGAGGCTTTAACACTGAAGCTTTCTTT
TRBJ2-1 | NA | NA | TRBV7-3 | CASSSDRRNEQFF | TGTGCCAGCAGCTCTGACAGACGCAATGAGCAGTTCTTC
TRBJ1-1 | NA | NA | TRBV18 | CASSPREGVYTEAFF | TGTGCCAGCTCACCCCGGGAGGGGGTCTACACTGAAGCTTTCTTT
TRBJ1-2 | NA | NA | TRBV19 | CASISVGGAFYGYTF | TGTGCCAGTATTTCGGTTGGGGGCGCCTTCTATGGCTACACCTTC
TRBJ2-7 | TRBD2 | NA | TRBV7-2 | CASSLGLARDEQYF | TGTGCCAGCAGCTTGGGACTAGCGAGGGACGAGCAGTACTTC
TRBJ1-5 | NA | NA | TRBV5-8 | CASRPDTVGNQPQHF | TGTGCCAGCAGACCCGACACCGTGGGCAATCAGCCCCAGCATTTT
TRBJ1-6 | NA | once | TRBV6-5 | CASSYSDSPLHF | TGTGCCAGCAGTTATTCGGATTCACCCCTCCACTTT
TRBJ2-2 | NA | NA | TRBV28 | CASSFGGLDTGELFF | TGTGCCAGCAGTTTCGGGGGGCTAGACACCGGGGAGCTGTTTTTT
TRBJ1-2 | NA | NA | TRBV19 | CASNGGGYTF | TGTGCCAGTAACGGGGGTGGCTACACCTTC
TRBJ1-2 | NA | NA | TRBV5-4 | CASSPGSSSNYGYTF | TGTGCCAGCAGCCCCGGGTCCTCTTCTAACTATGGCTACACCTTC
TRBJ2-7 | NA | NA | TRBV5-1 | CASSSQTGTESYEQYF | TGCGCCAGCAGCTCGCAAACAGGAACTGAGTCCTACGAGCAGTACTTC
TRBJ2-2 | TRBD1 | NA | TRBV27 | CASRLPGTGSGGELFF | TGTGCCAGCAGGCTCCCGGGGACAGGGTCCGGCGGGGAGCTGTTTTTT
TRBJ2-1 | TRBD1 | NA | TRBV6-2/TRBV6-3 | CASSRPPRDRVLNEQFF | TGTGCCAGCAGCCGTCCCCCTAGGGACAGGGTATTGAATGAGCAGTTCTTC
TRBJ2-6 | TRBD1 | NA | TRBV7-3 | CASSLYRDRGFAGANVLTF | TGTGCCAGCAGCTTATACCGGGACAGGGGATTCGCTGGGGCCAACGTCCTGACTTTC
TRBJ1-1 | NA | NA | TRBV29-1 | CSGPDRLNTEAFF | TGCAGCGGCCCAGACAGACTGAACACTGAAGCTTTCTTT
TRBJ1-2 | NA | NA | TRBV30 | CAWSTSGTENLYGYTF | TGTGCCTGGAGTACGTCCGGGACTGAAAATCTCTATGGCTACACCTTC
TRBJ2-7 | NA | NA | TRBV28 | CASSFWQGNGEQYF | TGTGCCAGCAGTTTTTGGCAGGGGAACGGCGAGCAGTACTTC
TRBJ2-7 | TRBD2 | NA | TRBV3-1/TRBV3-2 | CASSARTSGDQYF | TGTGCCAGCAGCGCCCGGACTAGCGGCGACCAGTACTTC
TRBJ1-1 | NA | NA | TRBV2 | CASRGEQNTEAFF | TGTGCCAGCAGGGGCGAACAGAACACTGAAGCTTTCTTT
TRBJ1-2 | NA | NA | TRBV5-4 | CASSFQGIKYGYTF | TGTGCCAGCAGCTTCCAGGGGATCAAGTATGGCTACACCTTC
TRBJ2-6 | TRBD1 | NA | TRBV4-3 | CASSPTPPTGAESTGANVLTF | TGCGCCAGCAGCCCCACCCCACCAACAGGGGCTGAGAGTACTGGGGCCAACGTCCTGACTTTC
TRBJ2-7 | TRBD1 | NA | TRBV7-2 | CASSLRGAGTGDYEQYF | TGTGCCAGCAGCTTAAGGGGGGCAGGGACAGGCGACTACGAGCAGTACTTC
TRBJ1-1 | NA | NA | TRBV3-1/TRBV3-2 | CASSPRTNTEAFF | TGTGCCAGCAGCCCTCGGACTAACACTGAAGCTTTCTTT
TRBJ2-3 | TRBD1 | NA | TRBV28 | CAILDRGPDTQYF | TGTGCCATCTTAGACAGGGGCCCAGATACGCAGTATTTT
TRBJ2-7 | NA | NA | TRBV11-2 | CASRGATASREQYF | TGTGCCAGCAGGGGGGCTACAGCCTCGCGGGAGCAGTACTTC
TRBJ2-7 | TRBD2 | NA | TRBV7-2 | CASSSGSSGPYEQYF | TGTGCCAGCAGCTCGGGGTCTAGCGGGCCCTACGAGCAGTACTTC